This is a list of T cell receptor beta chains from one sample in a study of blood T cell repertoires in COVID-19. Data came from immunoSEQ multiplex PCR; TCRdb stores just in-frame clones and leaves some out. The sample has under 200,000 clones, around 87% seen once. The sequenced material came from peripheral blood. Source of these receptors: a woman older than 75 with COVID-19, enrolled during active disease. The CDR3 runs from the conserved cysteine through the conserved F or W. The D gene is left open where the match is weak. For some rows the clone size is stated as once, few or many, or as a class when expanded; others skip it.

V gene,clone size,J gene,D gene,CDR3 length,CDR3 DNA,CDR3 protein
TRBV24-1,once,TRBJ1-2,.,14,TGTGCCACCAGTGACCCCGGACTAAACTATGGCTACACCTTC,CATSDPGLNYGYTF
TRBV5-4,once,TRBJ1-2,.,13,TGTGCCAGCAGCAGGACAGCGGTCTATGGCTACACCTTC,CASSRTAVYGYTF
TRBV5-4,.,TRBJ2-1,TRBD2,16,TGTGCCAGCAGCTTAAAGGCTAGCGGGACCGGCGATGAGCAGTTCTTC,CASSLKASGTGDEQFF
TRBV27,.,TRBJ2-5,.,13,TGTGCCAGCAGTATACGGGAGCCGCAGACCCAGTACTTC,CASSIREPQTQYF
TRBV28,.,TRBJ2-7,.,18,TGTGCCAGCAGTTTGCTTGGGAGTATAGGCTTGATCTCCTACGAGCAGTACTTC,CASSLLGSIGLISYEQYF
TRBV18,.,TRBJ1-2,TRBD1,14,TGTGCCAGCTCACCACCGGGACAGGTTGAGAGCTACACCTTC,CASSPPGQVESYTF
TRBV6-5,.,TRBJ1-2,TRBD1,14,TGTGCCAGCAGTCCCGGGACAGCCAACTATGGCTACACCTTC,CASSPGTANYGYTF
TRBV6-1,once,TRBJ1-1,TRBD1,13,TGTGCCAGCAGTGAAAGGGGGCCCCCCGAAGCTTTCTTT,CASSERGPPEAFF
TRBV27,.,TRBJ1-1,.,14,TGTGCCAGCAGTCCATCCCCGGCAGGGACTGAAGCTTTCTTT,CASSPSPAGTEAFF
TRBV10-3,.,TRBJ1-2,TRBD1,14,TGTGCCATCAGTCCGGGACAGGGAGCCTATGGCTACACCTTC,CAISPGQGAYGYTF
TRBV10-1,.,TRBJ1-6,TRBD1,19,TGCGCCAGCAGGGACCACAACGACAGGGGTTGCATATACAATTCACCCCTCCACTTT,CASRDHNDRGCIYNSPLHF
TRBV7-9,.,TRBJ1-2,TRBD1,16,TGTGCCAGCAGCCCTAGGGCGGGGACAGCAAACTATGGCTACACCTTC,CASSPRAGTANYGYTF
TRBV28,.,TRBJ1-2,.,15,TGTGCCAGCAAAGGCACGCCGGAGGGTAACTATGGCTACACCTTC,CASKGTPEGNYGYTF
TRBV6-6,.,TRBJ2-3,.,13,TGTGCCAGCAGTTACCCGCTAACAGATACGCAGTATTTT,CASSYPLTDTQYF
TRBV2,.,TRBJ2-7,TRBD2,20,TGTGCCAGCACCGCAATAATCGGGGCTAGCGGGAGTATGTCTGGGTACGAGCAGTACTTC,CASTAIIGASGSMSGYEQYF